The 13 T cell receptor beta chains below come from one sample, sequenced in a study of blood T cells in healthy people across ages. PCR was performed a second time for roughly 7 to 11 cycles using a sample-barcoded 5' primer and a J-beta primer mix. Each CDR3 protein gets one entry after TCRdb re-called the 5' RACE reads with MiXCR. The sample consists of about 780,000 distinct CDR3 sequences, 20% to 30% of them appearing once. The same data also contributed to another study, on T cells of mothers and their children.

Input material: blood. The receptor set was obtained from a boy aged 10-17 years in good health.

V usage is TRBV11-2 and J usage is TRBJ2-4, with a possible D match to TRBD1 (6 bases). Trimming shortened V by 5 bases and J by 7 bases, and 18 bases separated the two germline ends. The CDR3 length is 15 residues. CDR1 SGHAT and CDR2 FQNNGV come from the germline V gene. The chain's CDR3 is CASSLLGGFQNIQYF. The CDR3 bases are TGTGCCAGCAGCCTCTTAGGGGGATTTCAGAACATTCAGTACTTC. Filled out from reference TRBV11-2 and TRBJ2-4, the complete variable domain reads EAGVAQSPRYKIIEKRQSVAFWCNPISGHATLYWYQQILGQGPKLLIQFQNNGVVDDSQLPKDRFSAERLKGVDSTLKIQPAKLEDSAVYLCASSLLGGFQNIQYFGAGTRLSVL.

This clonotype appeared a few times. The chain uses TRBV11-2 and TRBJ2-4; D gene uncertain. Trimming took 5 bases from V and 0 from J, leaving 8 bases between them. This CDR3 is 14 amino acids long. Per germline, CDR1 SGHAT and CDR2 FQNNGV. CDR3 loop: CASSHPLAKNIQYF. DNA for the CDR3: TGTGCCAGCAGCCACCCCCTAGCCAAAAACATTCAGTACTTC.

The chain carries TRBV2 and TRBJ2-1, with TRBD2 matching over 8 bases. This CDR3 region has 15 residues. Germline lookup yields CDR1 SNHLY and CDR2 FYNNEI. V lost 8 bases to trimming and J lost 2 bases; unmatched junction nucleotides: 8. Written as DNA, the CDR3 is TGTGCCAGCCGGACCGGTAGCGGGGCCTACAATGAGCAGTTCTTC. Its protein product is CASRTGSGAYNEQFF.

As concerns this clonotype: A junction boundary mismatches the germline segment, possibly from a read error. J is TRBJ2-4 and V is TRBV10-1; the match to TRBD1 covers 7 bases. Germline CDR1 reads WNHNN; CDR2 reads SYGVQD (reference sequence). The CDR3 extends over 15 amino acids. The CDR3 nucleotides are TGCGCCAGCAGTGAAGGCAGGGGGTCCAAAAGCATTCAGTACTTC. Protein product: CASSEGRGSKSIQYF.

The J gene is TRBJ2-7, the V gene TRBV11-2; TRBD2 might be the D (5 bases). Trimming left V 5 bases short and J 0 bases short, with 14 bases between. The CDR3 sequence is 15 residues long. CDR1 SGHAT and CDR2 FQNNGV come from the germline V gene. CDR3 loop: CASSRPGSTSYEQYF. CDR3 sequence (DNA): TGTGCCAGCAGCCGTCCGGGGAGTACCTCCTACGAGCAGTACTTC.

The chain uses TRBV4-1 and TRBJ1-6, with 7 bases aligning to TRBD1. Germline CDR1 and CDR2: MGHRA and YSYEKL. This CDR3 has 18 amino acids. Losses at the gene ends were 0 bases for V and 7 bases for J; bases not matched to a gene: 12. CDR3 in amino acids: CASSQDPPGTVANSPLHF. CDR3 DNA: TGCGCCAGCAGCCAAGATCCTCCCGGGACAGTAGCCAATTCACCCCTCCACTTT.

This clonotype was counted between two and nine times. The chain joins TRBV29-1 to TRBJ2-1, with 8 bases fitting TRBD1. From germline, CDR1 is SQVTM and CDR2 ANQGSEA. The trim removed 0 bases at V and 12 bases at J, leaving 7 bases unmatched. The CDR3 is 13 residues long. The CDR3 is CSVEDSPGGGQFF. The CDR3 region has the DNA TGCAGCGTTGAAGATTCGCCAGGGGGCGGGCAGTTCTTC.

The rearrangement uses TRBV6-1 and TRBJ1-2; 11 nucleotides match TRBD1. From germline, CDR1 is MNHNS and CDR2 SASEGT. The trim removed 6 bases at V and 5 bases at J, leaving 14 bases unmatched. The CDR3 consists of 17 residues. CDR3 region: CASSRSGTGGNWYGYTF. The DNA of the CDR3 is TGTGCCAGCAGCCGCTCCGGGACAGGGGGAAATTGGTATGGCTACACCTTC.

The V call is TRBV19, the J call TRBJ1-5; D is undetermined. CDR1 and CDR2 (germline): LNHDA, SQIVND (reference sequence). V dropped 3 bases and J dropped 0 bases, with 12 bases sitting between them. The CDR3 extends over 16 amino acids. This CDR3 reads CASSIRGSNSNQPQHF. The CDR3, as DNA: TGTGCCAGTAGTATTCGAGGGTCAAATAGCAATCAGCCCCAGCATTTT.

V usage is TRBV7-2 and J usage is TRBJ2-2, with D perhaps matching TRBD2 (5 bases). Germline CDR1 is SGHTA and CDR2 is FQGNSA. V was trimmed by 5 bases and J by 4 bases, leaving 17 bases between them. This CDR3 has 16 amino acids. DNA of the CDR3: TGTGCCAGCAGCCCCTTCGGGCCTCGGGGCACCGGGGAGCTGTTTTTT. This codes for CASSPFGPRGTGELFF.

This clonotype was seen more than once but under ten times. The chain couples TRBV5-6 to TRBJ2-5; no reliable D call. Judging by the DNA end, TRBJ2-1 fits better; the J call may be wrong. CDR3 size: 13 residues. Germline CDR1 and CDR2: SGHDT and YYEEEE. CDR3 region: CASSRPGPVEQFF. CDR3 sequence (DNA): TGTGCCAGCAGCCGCCCGGGTCCAGTAGAGCAGTTCTTC.

This clonotype was picked up a small number of times. V is TRBV29-1 and J is TRBJ2-5, with TRBD2 matching 9 bases. V dropped 3 bases and J dropped 2; count of bases not matched to a gene: 10. The CDR3 runs 16 residues. The germline CDR1 and CDR2 sequences are SQVTM and ANQGSEA. CDR3 amino acids: CSVEGKRGVFQETQYF. The CDR3, as DNA: TGCAGCGTTGAGGGGAAGCGGGGGGTCTTTCAAGAGACCCAGTACTTC.

The rearrangement joins TRBV5-1 to TRBJ1-1; D might be TRBD1 (6 bases). V was clipped by 6 bases and J by 1 base, with 16 bases between them. This CDR3 has 15 amino acids. Germline V lookup: CDR1 SGHRS, CDR2 YFSETQ. CDR3 loop: CASTPSGTQNTEAFF. In DNA, the CDR3 is TGCGCCAGCACCCCGAGCGGGACACAGAACACTGAAGCTTTCTTT.